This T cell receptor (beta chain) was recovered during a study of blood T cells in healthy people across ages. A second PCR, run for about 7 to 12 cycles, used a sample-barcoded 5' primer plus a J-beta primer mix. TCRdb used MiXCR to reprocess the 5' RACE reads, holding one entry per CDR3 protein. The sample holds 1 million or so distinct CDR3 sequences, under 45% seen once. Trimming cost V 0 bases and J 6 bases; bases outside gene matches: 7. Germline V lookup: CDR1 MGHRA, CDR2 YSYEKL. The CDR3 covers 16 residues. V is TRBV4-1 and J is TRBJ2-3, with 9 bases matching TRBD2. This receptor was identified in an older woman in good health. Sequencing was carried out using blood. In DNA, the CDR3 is TGCGCCAGCAGCCAAGATATAGCGGGAGTCACTGATACGCAGTATTTT. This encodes CASSQDIAGVTDTQYF.